The sequence of this T cell receptor beta chain was determined in a study of control samples from healthy donors and cancer patients. The germline V gene encodes CDR1 MNHEY and CDR2 SMNVEV (reference sequence). Trimming cost V 5 bases and J 7 bases; bases outside gene matches: 5. The CDR3 covers 13 residues. Repertoires were generated with immunoSEQ multiplex PCR, while TCRdb's copy carries only in-frame clones and drops some. The table records about 38,000 clones, approximately 82% of them present only once. What was sequenced was PBMCs. This clonotype was sampled from a woman aged 55 to 70 with lung cancer. This sequence joins TRBV27 and TRBJ2-1; TRBD1 matches at 7 bases. For the CDR3, the DNA is TGTGCCAGCAGTCTTACGACAGGGAATGAGCAGTTCTTC. The encoded protein is CASSLTTGNEQFF.